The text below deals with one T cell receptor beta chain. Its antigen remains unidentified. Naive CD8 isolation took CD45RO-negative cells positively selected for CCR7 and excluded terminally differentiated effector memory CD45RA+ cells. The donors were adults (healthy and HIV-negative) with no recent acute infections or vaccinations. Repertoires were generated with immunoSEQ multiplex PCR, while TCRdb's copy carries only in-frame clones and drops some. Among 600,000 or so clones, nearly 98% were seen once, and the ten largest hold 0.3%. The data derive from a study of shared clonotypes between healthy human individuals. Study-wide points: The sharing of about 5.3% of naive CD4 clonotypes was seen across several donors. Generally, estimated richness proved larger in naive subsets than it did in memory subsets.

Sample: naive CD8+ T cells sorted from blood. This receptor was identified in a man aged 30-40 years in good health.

In DNA, the CDR3 is TGTGCCAGCAGTCCGATAGCGGGATCGTTTAACGATGAGCAGTTCTTC. This sequence encodes CASSPIAGSFNDEQFF. The V gene is TRBV27, the J gene TRBJ2-1; 8 bases are a match to TRBD2. With V trimmed by 5 bases and J by 8 bases, 14 bases remained unmatched. Per germline, CDR1 MNHEY and CDR2 SMNVEV (reference sequence). The CDR3 consists of 16 residues.